This T cell receptor beta chain comes out of a study of T cell responses to AZD1222 COVID-19 vaccine. The table came from immunoSEQ multiplex PCR; TCRdb's copy has only in-frame clones and leaves some out. Here the sample spans approximately 14,000 clones, less than 85% being singletons. V was shortened by 0 bases and J by 3 bases, with 3 bases between the two germline ends. The germline gives CDR1 SGHNT, CDR2 YYREEE (reference sequence). CDR3 length: 13 residues. The specimen comprised peripheral blood, sampled 28 days after the second AZD1222 dose. The rearrangement links TRBV5-4 to TRBJ2-2; D is undetermined. This TCR was sampled from an adult who received the AZD1222 COVID-19 vaccine. The CDR3 reads CASSLGDTGELFF. Here the CDR3 DNA reads TGTGCCAGCAGCTTGGGAGACACCGGGGAGCTGTTTTTT.